This entry lists 23 T cell receptor beta chains sequenced from one sample in a study of T cell responses to AZD1222 COVID-19 vaccine. Data came from immunoSEQ multiplex PCR; TCRdb stores just in-frame clones and leaves some out. The repertoire holds 100,000 or so clones, about 88% seen once, with 13% in the top ten. Sequencing used peripheral blood, obtained on day 0 of AZD1222 vaccination. The receptors derive from an adult in good health.

The V and J genes are TRBV6-2 or TRBV6-3 and TRBJ2-2; weak D call: TRBD1 (5 bases). The CDR3 totals 13 residues. Trimming shortened V by 6 bases and J by 5 bases, and 10 bases separated the two germline ends. Germline V gene data show CDR1 as MNHEY and CDR2 as SVGEGT. CDR3 in amino acids: CASSLQETGELFF. CDR3 coding DNA: TGTGCCAGCAGCCTACAGGAAACCGGGGAGCTGTTTTTT.

V and J are TRBV6-2 or TRBV6-3 and TRBJ2-5, with 10 bases aligning to TRBD2. CDR1 and CDR2 from the germline V gene are MNHEY and SVGEGT. The trim removed 6 bases at V and 5 bases at J, leaving 15 bases unmatched. CDR3 length: 17 residues. CDR3: CASSPLYPAGGQETQYF. In DNA form, the CDR3 reads TGTGCCAGCAGCCCTCTATACCCAGCGGGGGGGCAGGAGACCCAGTACTTC.

The J gene is TRBJ2-3, the V gene TRBV24-1; D tentatively reads TRBD1 or TRBD2 (6 bases each). CDR1 is KGHDR and CDR2 is SFDVKD in the germline V gene. Deletions cut 4 bases from V and 2 bases from J, with 12 bases between. The CDR3 is made up of 15 amino acids. The CDR3 region has the DNA TGTGCCACCAGTGAGCAGGGGAGGTCCACAGATACGCAGTATTTT. Translation gives CATSEQGRSTDTQYF.

This chain joins TRBV7-9 and TRBJ2-2, with D perhaps TRBD1 (5 bases). Germline CDR1 and CDR2: SEHNR and FQNEAQ (reference sequence). Trimming took off 6 bases at V and 6 bases at J, with 17 bases between the two ends. The CDR3 length is 15 residues. The CDR3 region is CASREAAGWAGELFF. CDR3 DNA sequence: TGTGCCAGCAGAGAGGCGGCAGGGTGGGCCGGGGAGCTGTTTTTT.

The CDR3 protein is CASRQGGAYEQYF. DNA of the CDR3: TGTGCCAGCAGACAGGGGGGGGCCTACGAGCAGTACTTC. The chain combines TRBV28 with TRBJ2-7; possibly TRBD1 for D (8 bases). With 6 bases removed from V and 2 bases from J, the gap between germline ends came to 11 bases. The CDR3 is 13 amino acids. Germline loops: CDR1 MDHEN, CDR2 SYDVKM.

This clone was seen more than once but under ten times. The chain is built from TRBV7-9 and TRBJ2-7; a weak D match, TRBD2 (6 bases). This CDR3 is built from 14 residues. Germline CDR1 is SEHNR and CDR2 is FQNEAQ (reference sequence). Trimming took 5 bases from V and 3 from J, leaving 14 bases between them. CDR3 sequence: CASSIPGANYEQYF. CDR3 DNA sequence: TGTGCCAGCAGCATACCGGGAGCAAACTACGAGCAGTACTTC. The full variable domain, in which reference TRBV7-9 and TRBJ2-7 provide the parts outside the CDR3, is DTGVSQNPRHKITKRGQNVTFRCDPISEHNRLYWYRQTLGQGPEFLTYFQNEAQLEKSRLLSDRFSAERPKGSFSTLEIQRTEQGDSAMYLCASSIPGANYEQYFGPGTRLTVT.

This clone was seen only once. The rearrangement uses TRBV7-9 and TRBJ1-2, with D tentatively TRBD1 (5 bases). Trimming shortened V by 7 bases and J by 2 bases, and 11 bases separated the two germline ends. The CDR3 has 13 residues. In germline, CDR1 is SEHNR, CDR2 FQNEAQ (reference sequence). The DNA for the CDR3 is TGTGCCAGCATTCCAGGGCCCAACTATGGCTACACCTTC. The encoded protein is CASIPGPNYGYTF.

This chain uses TRBV27 with TRBJ2-1; either TRBD1 or TRBD2 may fit D (6 bases each). Germline lookup yields CDR1 MNHEY and CDR2 SMNVEV (reference sequence). The CDR3 loop spans 17 amino acids. Trimming removed 9 bases from V and 0 bases from J, with 21 bases in between. CDR3 nucleotides: TGTGCCAGAAATCGGGGGCGCGCCAGGAGCTCCTACAATGAGCAGTTCTTC. Translated, it gives CARNRGRARSSYNEQFF.

This clone has a single count. J is TRBJ2-1 and V is TRBV7-2; maybe TRBD1 (5 bases). Germline-derived CDR1 and CDR2 are SGHTA and FQGNSA. The ends were cut back, 0 bases at V and 5 bases at J, with 11 bases in the middle. CDR3 length equals 15 residues. The CDR3 DNA reads as TGTGCCAGCAGCTTAGCTAGGGGAAGGCACAATGAGCAGTTCTTC. Its protein is CASSLARGRHNEQFF.

The chain is built from TRBV12-5 and TRBJ1-4; D remains ambiguous. Germline V lookup: CDR1 LGHNT, CDR2 FRNRAP. This CDR3 comprises 14 residues. Trimming cost V 5 bases and J 1 base, with 8 bases left between them. CDR3 region: CASGLDITNEKLFF. The CDR3, as DNA: TGTGCTAGTGGTCTGGATATAACTAATGAAAAACTGTTTTTT.

This clone has just one count. The genes are TRBV29-1 and TRBJ1-4; 7 bases map to TRBD1. The CDR3 extends over 13 amino acids. Trimming took 6 bases from V and 8 from J; bases not matched to a gene: 9. Germline V gene sequence: CDR1 SQVTM, CDR2 ANQGSEA. DNA for the CDR3: TGCAGCGTCTTCGACAGGGAAGGCGAAAAACTGTTTTTT. Protein product: CSVFDREGEKLFF.

The gene calls are TRBV5-4 and TRBJ2-1; D is undetermined. CDR1 is SGHNT and CDR2 is YYREEE in the germline V gene (reference sequence). CDR3 length equals 16 residues. Trimming pared 4 bases from V and 1 base from J, leaving 15 bases between. CDR3 sequence: CASSTPGAASYNEQFF. CDR3 DNA: TGTGCCAGCAGCACCCCCGGTGCGGCGTCCTACAATGAGCAGTTCTTC.

V is TRBV28 and J is TRBJ2-7; TRBD2 aligns across 10 bases. Germline V gene sequence: CDR1 MDHEN, CDR2 SYDVKM. V lost 7 bases, J lost 4 bases, and 10 bases stayed unmatched. CDR3 length equals 15 residues. CDR3 protein: CASTLSSGGRYEQYF. The CDR3 DNA sequence: TGTGCCAGCACGCTCTCTAGCGGGGGTCGTTACGAGCAGTACTTC.

This clone has just one count. The rearrangement uses TRBV29-1 and TRBJ2-5; TRBD2 matches 7 bases. Germline CDR1 SQVTM, CDR2 ANQGSEA. CDR3 length: 13 amino acids. V shed 4 bases and J 1 base; nucleotides not matched to a gene: 3. CDR3 sequence reads: CSVVASGQETQYF. In DNA form, the CDR3 reads TGCAGCGTTGTAGCTAGCGGCCAAGAGACCCAGTACTTC. The full variable domain, with the rest looked up from reference TRBV29-1 and TRBJ2-5, is SAVISQKPSRDICQRGTSLTIQCQVDSQVTMMFWYRQQPGQSLTLIATANQGSEATYESGFVIDKFPISRPNLTFSTLTVSNMSPEDSSIYLCSVVASGQETQYFGPGTRLLVL.

V is TRBV7-2 and J is TRBJ2-5; 13 bases are a match to TRBD2. CDR1 is SGHTA, CDR2 FQGNSA, per germline. Trimming removed 5 bases from V and 5 bases from J; junction bases left unmatched: 5. This CDR3 contains 15 residues. The CDR3 DNA is TGTGCCAGCAGCCCACCGGGACTAGCGGGGGAGACCCAGTACTTC. Protein product: CASSPPGLAGETQYF.

The rearrangement links TRBV6-4 to TRBJ1-2; 9 positions agree with TRBD1. The length of the CDR3 is 13 residues. CDR1 and CDR2 (germline): MRHNA, SNTAGT. Trimming took 9 bases from V and 6 from J; bases not matched to a gene: 8. The CDR3 nucleotides read TGTGCCAGTTCACAGGGGGCTGAGGATGGCTACACCTTC. Its protein is CASSQGAEDGYTF.

This chain connects TRBV7-8 to TRBJ1-3; no firm D call. The V and J ends lost 7 bases and 0 bases respectively, with 22 bases between them. The CDR3 loop spans 18 amino acids. CDR1 SGHVS and CDR2 FQNEAQ come from the germline V gene. CDR3 bases: TGTGCCAGCAACCAAAAGGAGGGCCCCCCGGCCTCTGGAAACACCATATATTTT. Translation: CASNQKEGPPASGNTIYF.

V usage is TRBV5-1 and J usage is TRBJ1-1; no reliable D call. Per germline, CDR1 SGHRS and CDR2 YFSETQ. This CDR3 has 13 residues. V lost 1 base, J lost 5 bases, and 9 bases lay in between. The CDR3 DNA follows: TGCGCCAGCAGCTTGAAAACGGGGACTGAAGCTTTCTTT. Translating gives CASSLKTGTEAFF. Based on the CDR3 plus reference TRBV5-1 and TRBJ1-1, the full variable domain is KAGVTQTPRYLIKTRGQQVTLSCSPISGHRSVSWYQQTPGQGLQFLFEYFSETQRNKGNFPGRFSGRQFSNSRSEMNVSTLELGDSALYLCASSLKTGTEAFFGQGTRLTVV.

This clone turned up a few times. The chain joins TRBV11-2 to TRBJ2-1; D gene uncertain. The CDR3 covers 17 residues. V was cut by 2 bases and J by 0 bases, with 14 bases left in between. Per the germline V gene, CDR1 is SGHAT and CDR2 is FQNNGV. In nucleotides, the CDR3 is TGTGCCAGCAGCTTATCCACGACTGCCAGCTCCTACAATGAGCAGTTCTTC. Translating it yields CASSLSTTASSYNEQFF. Filled out from reference TRBV11-2 and TRBJ2-1, the complete variable domain reads EAGVAQSPRYKIIEKRQSVAFWCNPISGHATLYWYQQILGQGPKLLIQFQNNGVVDDSQLPKDRFSAERLKGVDSTLKIQPAKLEDSAVYLCASSLSTTASSYNEQFFGPGTRLTVL.

A single count supports this clone. The chain employs TRBV19 and TRBJ2-7; 9 bases agree with TRBD1. CDR3 length: 14 residues. Germline V CDR1 and CDR2: LNHDA, SQIVND (reference sequence). V shed 6 bases and J 4 bases; nucleotides not matched to a gene: 7. The CDR3 sequence: CASREPGQGYEQYF. CDR3 DNA: TGTGCCAGTAGAGAACCGGGACAGGGTTACGAGCAGTACTTC.

This chain joins TRBV27 and TRBJ1-2, with D possibly TRBD1 on 6 matching bases. V lost 4 bases and J lost 8, with 20 bases in between. There are 15 residues in the CDR3. Germline V lookup: CDR1 MNHEY, CDR2 SMNVEV (reference sequence). The CDR3 sequence: CASSSPYNRERGYTF. CDR3 nucleotide sequence: TGTGCCAGCAGTTCTCCTTACAACAGGGAGCGAGGCTACACCTTC.

About this clone itself: This CDR3 is also generated by other DNA sequences in the sample. The J gene is TRBJ2-7, the V gene TRBV6-5; 9 bases map to TRBD2. Trimming cost V 2 bases and J 1 base; bases outside gene matches: 3. The CDR3 has 15 amino acids. From germline, CDR1 is MNHEY and CDR2 SVGAGI. CDR3 amino acids: CASSYSSGRSYEQYF. The DNA for the CDR3 is TGTGCCAGCAGTTACAGTAGCGGGAGATCCTACGAGCAGTACTTC.

This chain joins TRBV6-6 and TRBJ1-6, with 10 bases lining up with TRBD1. Looked up from germline, CDR1 is MNHNY and CDR2 is SVGAGI (reference sequence). The J segment lost 5 bases and the V segment lost 7 bases, leaving 5 bases of the junction unmatched. The CDR3 extends over 15 amino acids. This chain's CDR3 is CASTLDRGNNSPLHF. The CDR3 DNA reads TGTGCCAGCACCTTGGACAGGGGGAATAATTCACCCCTCCACTTT.